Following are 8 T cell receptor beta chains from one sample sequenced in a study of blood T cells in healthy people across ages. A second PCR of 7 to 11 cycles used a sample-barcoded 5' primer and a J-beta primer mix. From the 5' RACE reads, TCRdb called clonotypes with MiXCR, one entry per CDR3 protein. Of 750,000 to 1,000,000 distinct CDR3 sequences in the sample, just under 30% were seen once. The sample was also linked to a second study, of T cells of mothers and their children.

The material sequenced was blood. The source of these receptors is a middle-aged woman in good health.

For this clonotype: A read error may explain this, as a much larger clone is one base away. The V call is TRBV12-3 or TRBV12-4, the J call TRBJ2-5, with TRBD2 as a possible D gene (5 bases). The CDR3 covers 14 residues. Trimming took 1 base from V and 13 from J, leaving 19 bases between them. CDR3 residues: CASSLVRTTRERYF. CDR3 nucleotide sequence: TGTGCCAGCAGTTTAGTCAGGACGACGAGGGAGCGGTACTTC.

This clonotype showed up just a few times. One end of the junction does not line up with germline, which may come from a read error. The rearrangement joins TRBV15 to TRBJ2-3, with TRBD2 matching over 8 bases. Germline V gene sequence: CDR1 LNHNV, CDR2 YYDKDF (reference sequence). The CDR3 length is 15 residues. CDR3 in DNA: TGTGCCACCAGGCCTACTTCGGGGGGGCCAGATACACAGTATTTT. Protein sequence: CATRPTSGGPDTQYF.

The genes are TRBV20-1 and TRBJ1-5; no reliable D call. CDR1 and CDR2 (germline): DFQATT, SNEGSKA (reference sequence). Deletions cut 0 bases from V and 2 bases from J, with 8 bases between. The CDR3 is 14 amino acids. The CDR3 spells CSARDTRGNQPQHF. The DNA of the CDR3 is TGCAGTGCTAGAGATACTCGCGGCAATCAGCCCCAGCATTTT.

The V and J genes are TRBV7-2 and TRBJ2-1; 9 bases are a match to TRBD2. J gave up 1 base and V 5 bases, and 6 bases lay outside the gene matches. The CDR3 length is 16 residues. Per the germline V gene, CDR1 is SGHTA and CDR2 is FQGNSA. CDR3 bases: TGTGCCAGCAGCACAAGCGGGGGGACTTCCTACAATGAGCAGTTCTTC. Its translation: CASSTSGGTSYNEQFF.

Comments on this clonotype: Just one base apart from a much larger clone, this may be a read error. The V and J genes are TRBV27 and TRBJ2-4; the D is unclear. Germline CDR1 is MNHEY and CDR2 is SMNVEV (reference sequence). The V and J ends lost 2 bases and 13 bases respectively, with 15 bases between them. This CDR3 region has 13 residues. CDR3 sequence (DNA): TGTGCCAGCAGTTTAAATGTAGGGAATGAGCAGTACTTC. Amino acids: CASSLNVGNEQYF.

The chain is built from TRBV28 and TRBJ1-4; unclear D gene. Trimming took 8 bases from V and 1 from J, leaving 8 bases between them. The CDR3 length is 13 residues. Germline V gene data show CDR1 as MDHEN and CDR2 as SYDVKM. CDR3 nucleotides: TGTGCCAGCGAGACGTTAACTAATGAAAAACTGTTTTTT. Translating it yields CASETLTNEKLFF. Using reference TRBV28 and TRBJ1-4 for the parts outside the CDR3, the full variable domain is DVKVTQSSRYLVKRTGEKVFLECVQDMDHENMFWYRQDPGLGLRLIYFSYDVKMKEKGDIPEGYSVSREKKERFSLILESASTNQTSMYLCASETLTNEKLFFGSGTQLSVL.

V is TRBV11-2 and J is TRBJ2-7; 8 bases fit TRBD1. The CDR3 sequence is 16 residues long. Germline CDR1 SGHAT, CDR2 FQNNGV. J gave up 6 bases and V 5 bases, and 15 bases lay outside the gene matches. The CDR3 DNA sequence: TGTGCCAGCAGCGGTCTACCGGGACAGGTTAACGCCGAGCAGTACTTC. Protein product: CASSGLPGQVNAEQYF.

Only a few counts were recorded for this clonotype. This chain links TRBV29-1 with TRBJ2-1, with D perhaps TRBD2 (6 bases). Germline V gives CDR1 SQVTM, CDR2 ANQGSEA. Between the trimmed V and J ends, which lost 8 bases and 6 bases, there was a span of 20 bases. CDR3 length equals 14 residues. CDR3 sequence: CSSRRGVGCNEQFF. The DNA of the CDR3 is TGCAGCTCCCGTCGCGGGGTAGGGTGCAATGAGCAGTTCTTC.